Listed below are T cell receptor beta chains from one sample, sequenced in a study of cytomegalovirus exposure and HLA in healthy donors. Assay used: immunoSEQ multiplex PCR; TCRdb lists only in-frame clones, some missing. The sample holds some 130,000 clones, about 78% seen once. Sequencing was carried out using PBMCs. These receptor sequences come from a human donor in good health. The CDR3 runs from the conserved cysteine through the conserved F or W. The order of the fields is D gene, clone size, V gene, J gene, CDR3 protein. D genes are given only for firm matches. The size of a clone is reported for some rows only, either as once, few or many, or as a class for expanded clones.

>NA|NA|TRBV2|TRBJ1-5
CASSGGSGNQPQHF
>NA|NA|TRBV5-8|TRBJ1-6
CASSFGGSNSPLHF
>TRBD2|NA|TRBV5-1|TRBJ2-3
CASSLEAGGRTDTQYF
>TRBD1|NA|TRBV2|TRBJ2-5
CASSDAGTGVGGETQYF
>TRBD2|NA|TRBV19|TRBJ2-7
CASSRGLAGVTYEQYF
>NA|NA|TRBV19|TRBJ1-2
CASSRTSQGSYTF
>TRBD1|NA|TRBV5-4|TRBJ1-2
CASSFRDRKGYGYTF
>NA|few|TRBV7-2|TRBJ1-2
CASSLAAIHYGYTF
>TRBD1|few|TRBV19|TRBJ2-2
CASRPGQGFTGELFF
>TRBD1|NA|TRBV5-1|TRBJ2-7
CASRDPGQLYEQYF
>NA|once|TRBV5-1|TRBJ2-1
CASSFLSGYNEQFF
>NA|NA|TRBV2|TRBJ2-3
CASSESLTDTQYF
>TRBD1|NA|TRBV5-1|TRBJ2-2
CASSFRDRDTGELFF
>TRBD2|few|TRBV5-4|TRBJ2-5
CASSADLIAGPETQYF
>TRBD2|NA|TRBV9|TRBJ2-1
CASSVEGTGGWDEQFF
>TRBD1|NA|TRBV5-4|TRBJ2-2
CASSPGQGNTGELFF
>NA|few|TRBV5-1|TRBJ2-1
CASSGSGRNEQFF
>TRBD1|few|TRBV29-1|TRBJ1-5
CSARQGVGQPQHF
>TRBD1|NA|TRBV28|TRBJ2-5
CASSTGTVQETQYF
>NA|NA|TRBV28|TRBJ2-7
CASSSYYEQYF
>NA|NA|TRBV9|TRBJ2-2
CASGSYTGELFF
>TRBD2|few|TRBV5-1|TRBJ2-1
CASTPLPSGGPEQFF
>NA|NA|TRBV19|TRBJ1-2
CASTAGQWYGYTF
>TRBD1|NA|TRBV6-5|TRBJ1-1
CASSYALTGLATEAFF
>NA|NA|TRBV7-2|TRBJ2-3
CASSFLTDTQYF
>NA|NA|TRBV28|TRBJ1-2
CASSLAYGYTF
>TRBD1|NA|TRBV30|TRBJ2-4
CAWSVGTASWLAKNIQYF
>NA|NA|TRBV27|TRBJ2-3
CASSLAGKGTDTQYF
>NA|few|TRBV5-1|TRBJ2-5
CASSNGLQETQYF
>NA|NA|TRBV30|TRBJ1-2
CAWSFTGGSNYGYTF
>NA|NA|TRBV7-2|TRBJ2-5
CASRLTGSETQYF
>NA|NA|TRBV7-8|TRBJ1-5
CASSFGRTLGQPQHF
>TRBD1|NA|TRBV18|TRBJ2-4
CASSPGTGENIQYF